This TCR beta chain is drawn from a study of T cell clonality in common variable immunodeficiency. Overall study results and limits: Reportedly, TCR beta sequences from common variable immunodeficiency showed fewer deletions and N-nucleotide insertions.

The CDR3 has 15 amino acids. The germline gives CDR1 LNHDA, CDR2 SQIVND (reference sequence). Trimming cost V 6 bases and J 3 bases, with 18 bases left between them. Data came from immunoSEQ multiplex PCR; TCRdb stores just in-frame clones and leaves some out. The sample presents about 19,000 clones, none singletons. Both groups were predominantly of Caucasian heritage. For at least one year, all CVID subjects received replacement immunoglobulin. Concerning this clone: Its specificity is unknown. The CDR3 end falls 3 residues outside the read, so it is completed with the germline J gene.

Sample: peripheral blood mononuclear cells. The V and J genes are TRBV19 and TRBJ2-7, with a weak D call TRBD1 (5 bases). The receptor was isolated from a human donor with common variable immunodeficiency. The DNA read from the CDR3 is TGTGCCAGTAGCCGGTCGGAAGACAGAATCTACGAG. As protein: CASSRSEDRIYE. The entire CDR3 protein reads CASSRSEDRIYEQYF.